This paragraph reports one TCR beta chain. The antigen remains undetermined. These data are taken from a study of cytomegalovirus exposure and HLA in healthy donors. Vbeta (60) and Jbeta (13) primers were used in the PCR. Repertoires were generated with immunoSEQ multiplex PCR, while TCRdb's copy carries only in-frame clones and drops some. The sample shows a few hundred thousand clones, about 75% of them seen only once. After removal of 3 bases from V and 0 bases from J, the junction contained 13 bases not matched to a gene. Germline assignment: CDR1 SGHVS and CDR2 FNYEAQ. The CDR3 has 18 residues. General study results and limits: Presence/absence analyses treated sequencing depth as roughly uniform across donors. High specificity and sensitivity for cytomegalovirus status were reported for the classifier.

Material: PBMCs. The rearrangement joins TRBV7-6 to TRBJ1-1; 7 bases align to TRBD1. The sequence came from a man between 18 and 29 years old in good health and CMV-seronegative. CDR3 in amino acids: CASSFRGGESRMNTEAFF. In DNA form, the CDR3 reads TGTGCCAGCAGCTTTCGAGGGGGCGAGAGTCGCATGAACACTGAAGCTTTCTTT.